This TCR beta chain came from a study of Graves' ophthalmopathy and Graves' hyperthyroidism. The ends lost 3 bases at V and 2 bases at J; junction bases unmatched: 5. The CDR3 extends over 15 amino acids. The V gene's germline CDR1 is MGHDK and CDR2 SYGVNS. This clonotype was seen repeatedly, ten times or more. The authors enrolled newly diagnosed hyperthyroidism patients aged 18 to 65 with under 2 months' duration. The sequenced template was RNA, covering the TCR beta CDR3 region. After a first-round RT-PCR with HTBI primers, a second-round multiplex PCR was run. One entry per CDR3 protein results from TCRdb running MiXCR on the multiplex PCR reads. The sample includes around 1,200,000 distinct CDR3 sequences, less than 45% of them seen just once.

V is TRBV25-1 and J is TRBJ2-7; TRBD1 matches 9 bases. The sequenced sample was peripheral blood or thyroid tissue (not recorded which). The clonotype was recovered from an adult man with Graves' hyperthyroidism. This chain's CDR3 is CASSEGTGSPYEQYF. DNA of the CDR3: TGTGCCAGCAGTGAGGGGACAGGGTCGCCCTACGAGCAGTACTTC.